These T cell receptor beta chains were read from a single sample in a study of neurological immune-mediated disorders. One entry per CDR3 protein, called by TCRdb with MiXCR from the 5' RACE reads. The profile shows around 66,000 distinct CDR3 sequences, around 5% of them singletons. The specimen sequenced was PBMCs. These receptors came from a woman aged 70-85 years with multiple sclerosis. CDR3s include the opening cysteine and the closing phenylalanine or tryptophan. A D gene is named only where the DNA matches it firmly. The listing skips clone size in some rows; elsewhere it reads once, few, many or a size class.

D gene	V gene	J gene	clone size	CDR3 protein	CDR3 DNA
.	TRBV3-1	TRBJ1-1	.	CASSQGGWGTEAFF	TGTGCCAGCAGCCAAGGGGGCTGGGGAACTGAAGCTTTCTTT
.	TRBV20-1	TRBJ1-1	many	CSAGREQDTEAFF	TGCAGTGCTGGGCGAGAGCAGGACACTGAAGCTTTCTTT
.	TRBV21-1	TRBJ1-4	many	CLKLGKLFF	TGCTTGAAACTAGGGAAACTGTTTTTT
.	TRBV15	TRBJ1-6	many	CATSREGGGYSPLHF	TGTGCCACCAGCAGAGAAGGTGGGGGTTATTCACCCCTCCACTTT
TRBD2	TRBV25-1	TRBJ2-7	many	CASSEPTSGSYEQYF	TGTGCCAGCAGTGAACCAACTAGCGGGAGTTACGAGCAGTACTTC
.	TRBV7-9	TRBJ2-2	many	CASSATLRKITGELFF	TGTGCCAGCAGCGCCACACTCAGAAAAATCACCGGGGAGCTGTTTTTT
.	TRBV27	TRBJ2-1	many	CASSQSWGEQFF	TGTGCCAGCAGTCAAAGCTGGGGTGAGCAGTTCTTC
TRBD1	TRBV2	TRBJ1-5	many	CASRADRAINQPQHF	TGTGCCAGCAGGGCCGACAGGGCTATCAATCAGCCCCAGCATTTT
.	TRBV3-1	TRBJ2-7	many	CASSPKGFSYEQYF	TGTGCCAGCAGCCCAAAAGGGTTTTCGTACGAGCAGTACTTC
TRBD2	TRBV5-1	TRBJ2-2	few	CASSPTSGSGELFF	TGCGCCAGCAGTCCGACTAGCGGGAGCGGGGAGCTGTTTTTT
.	TRBV27	TRBJ2-1	many	CASSSPSLANSYNEQFF	TGTGCCAGCAGTTCACCCTCACTAGCAAACTCCTACAATGAGCAGTTCTTC
.	TRBV3-1	TRBJ2-1	many	CASSQIYNEQFF	TGTGCCAGCAGCCAGATATACAATGAGCAGTTCTTC
TRBD1	TRBV5-8	TRBJ2-3	many	CASSLGDREPDTQYF	TGTGCCAGCAGCTTGGGGGACAGGGAACCAGATACGCAGTATTTT
.	TRBV4-3	TRBJ2-2	many	CASSQAQVNTGELFF	TGCGCCAGCAGCCAAGCCCAAGTTAACACCGGGGAGCTGTTTTTT
.	TRBV5-5	TRBJ1-2	many	CASSSSYTRNYGYTF	TGTGCCAGCAGCTCGAGCTACACAAGAAACTATGGCTACACCTTC
TRBD1	TRBV7-9	TRBJ2-6	many	CASSFGGQGRLSGANVLTF	TGTGCCAGCAGCTTCGGTGGACAGGGAAGACTCTCTGGGGCCAACGTCCTGACTTTC
.	TRBV6-5	TRBJ1-1	many	CASSYELGNTEAFF	TGTGCCAGCAGTTACGAGTTGGGGAACACTGAAGCTTTCTTT
TRBD1	TRBV20-1	TRBJ1-2	many	CSAPQGMHGYTF	TGCAGTGCTCCACAGGGGATGCATGGCTACACTTTC